This paragraph reports one TCR beta chain. V was clipped by 5 bases and J by 6 bases; unmatched bases: 4. This CDR3 region has 13 residues. In germline, CDR1 is SGHTA, CDR2 FQGNSA. These data are taken from a study of cytomegalovirus exposure and HLA in healthy donors. 60 Vbeta and 13 Jbeta primers were used in PCR. TCRdb's table, derived via immunoSEQ multiplex PCR, lists solely in-frame clones and lacks some. Of 150,000 to 200,000 clones listed, 75% to 85% are singletons. This TCR came from a man between 18 and 29 years old in good health and CMV-seronegative. The material sequenced was PBMCs. The chain is built from TRBV7-2 and TRBJ2-7, with 10 positions matching TRBD1. DNA for the CDR3: TGTGCCAGCAGCAGGGACAGGGGAAGCGAGCAGTACTTC. This translates into CASSRDRGSEQYF.